Listed below are T cell receptor beta chains from one sample, sequenced in a study of neurological immune-mediated disorders. Each CDR3 protein gets one entry after TCRdb re-called the 5' RACE reads with MiXCR. The sample includes over 65,000 distinct CDR3 sequences, around a tenth of them seen just once. Sequencing was carried out using PBMCs. These receptors were taken from a man in his fifties in good health. Each CDR3 is given with its conserved first and last residue. D genes are given only for firm matches. Clone size is not always given. Where it is, it says once, few, many or a class for expanded clones.

v_call	d_call	j_call	clone_size	cdr3_nt	cdr3_aa
TRBV5-6	TRBD2	TRBJ2-7	many	TGTGCCAGCAGCTTGTTAGGCGGGGGGAGCCTCTCCTACGAGCAGTACTTC	CASSLLGGGSLSYEQYF
TRBV7-2	TRBD2	TRBJ2-1	many	TGTGCCAGCAGCTCAGCGGGAGGGCCTAACAATGAGCAGTTCTTC	CASSSAGGPNNEQFF
TRBV6-4	.	TRBJ1-5	many	TGTGCCAGCAGTGCGAATCCGGAGGGGCCCCAGCATTTT	CASSANPEGPQHF
TRBV6-1	.	TRBJ2-2	many	TGTGCCAGCAGTGAACGAGGATACCCCACGAACACCGGGGAGCTGTTTTTT	CASSERGYPTNTGELFF
TRBV9	TRBD1	TRBJ2-3	many	TGTGCCAGCAGCCCAGGGGGACGGCGGGATACGCAGTATTTT	CASSPGGRRDTQYF
TRBV7-9	TRBD2	TRBJ2-2	.	TGTGCCAGCAGCTTAGACGGACCAAGGGGAGGGGCCGGGGAGCTGTTTTTT	CASSLDGPRGGAGELFF
TRBV21-1	.	TRBJ1-5	few	TGTGCCAGCAGCAAGGGAGGGGGAGGACAGGGGAGCAATCAGCCCCAGCATTTT	CASSKGGGGQGSNQPQHF
TRBV10-3	.	TRBJ2-5	many	TGTGCCATCAGTGAGAGACTAGTCCAAGAGACCCAGTACTTC	CAISERLVQETQYF
TRBV3-1	TRBD2	TRBJ2-1	many	TGTGCCAGCAGCGGGGCGGGAGGGAGTATTGAGCAGTTCTTC	CASSGAGGSIEQFF
TRBV7-2	TRBD2	TRBJ2-7	.	TGTGCCAGCAGCTCCCTAGCGGGAGGGCGGACTACTTTCGAGCAGTACTTC	CASSSLAGGRTTFEQYF
TRBV20-1	TRBD2	TRBJ2-5	many	TGCAGTGCTATAAAGCGGACTAGCGAACAAGAGACCCAGTACTTC	CSAIKRTSEQETQYF
TRBV27	.	TRBJ2-2	many	TGTGCCAGCAGTTTCCCCGCCGGGGAGCTGTTTTTT	CASSFPAGELFF
TRBV20-1	.	TRBJ1-5	few	TGCAGTGCTCGGACGACAGGCAATCAGCCCCAGCATTTT	CSARTTGNQPQHF
TRBV14	TRBD2	TRBJ2-3	many	TGTGCCAGCAGTCAAGTAGCGGGGGTTTCCACAGATACGCAGTATTTT	CASSQVAGVSTDTQYF
TRBV7-9	.	TRBJ1-1	many	TGTGCCAGCAGAGGCGGACAGCCGAACACTGAAGCTTTCTTT	CASRGGQPNTEAFF
TRBV20-1	.	TRBJ1-1	many	TGCAGTGCTAGAGAATATACAGGGACGAACACTGAAGCTTTCTTT	CSAREYTGTNTEAFF
TRBV6-5	TRBD2	TRBJ2-1	many	TGTGCCAGCAGACCCGGGACTAGCTCCTACAATGAGCAGTTCTTC	CASRPGTSSYNEQFF
TRBV6-1	.	TRBJ2-1	many	TGTGCCAGCAGTGAAGACTGGCGGAATGAGCAGTTCTTC	CASSEDWRNEQFF
TRBV4-1	TRBD2	TRBJ2-1	many	TGCGCCAGCAGCCAAACTGAGGGGACTAGCGGAGCCTACAATGAGCAGTTCTTC	CASSQTEGTSGAYNEQFF
TRBV20-1	.	TRBJ2-1	many	TGCAGTGCTAGAGCGGCTAGGAGGGGCTCCTACAATGAGCAGTTCTTC	CSARAARRGSYNEQFF
TRBV28	.	TRBJ2-1	.	TGTGCCAGCAGTTTAAGTCCAACTCCCCCTGCGCAGTTCTTC	CASSLSPTPPAQFF
TRBV7-2	TRBD1	TRBJ2-7	.	TGTGCCAGCAGCACAAGACAGGGTCCGGACGAGCAGTACTTC	CASSTRQGPDEQYF
TRBV15	.	TRBJ2-2	many	TGTGCCACCAGCAATGTAGGGATGGAGCTGTTTTTT	CATSNVGMELFF
TRBV5-5	.	TRBJ2-2	many	TGTGCCAGCAGCGGCCGGGCCTCCACCGGGGAGCTGTTTTTT	CASSGRASTGELFF
TRBV28	.	TRBJ1-2	many	TGTGCCAGCAGTCCCGGGACTGGGACCTCCTATGGCTACACCTTC	CASSPGTGTSYGYTF
TRBV5-1	.	TRBJ2-7	many	TGCGCCAGCAGCTTGGATATCAGAAGGTACGAGCAGTACTTC	CASSLDIRRYEQYF
TRBV12-3/TRBV12-4	TRBD1	TRBJ1-2	many	TGTGCCAGCAGCCCCGGACAGGGGAACTATGGCTACACCTTC	CASSPGQGNYGYTF
TRBV7-2	.	TRBJ2-4	many	TGTGCCAGCAGCTTTACGATCGGGGACATTCAGTACTTC	CASSFTIGDIQYF
TRBV29-1	.	TRBJ2-1	many	TGCAGCGCAGGGACCTGGGGAAATGAGCAGTTCTTC	CSAGTWGNEQFF
TRBV5-6	.	TRBJ1-2	.	TGTGCCAGCAGCCCCGGGGGTCCGGGTTATGGCTACACCTTC	CASSPGGPGYGYTF
TRBV19	.	TRBJ2-1	.	TGTGCCAGTAAATTAGGGTCGAGCTCCTACAATGAGCAGTTCTTC	CASKLGSSSYNEQFF
TRBV5-6	.	TRBJ1-2	many	TGTGCCAGCTCAAGAAGCTATGGCTACACCTTC	CASSRSYGYTF
TRBV6-2/TRBV6-3	.	TRBJ1-1	few	TGTGCCAGCAGTTACTCGAAAGGGAGTTTTAATATTGAAGCTTTCTTT	CASSYSKGSFNIEAFF
TRBV6-2/TRBV6-3	TRBD1	TRBJ2-1	many	TGTGCCAGCAGTTTCCCGACAGGGGGAAGCTCCTACAATGAGCAGTTCTTC	CASSFPTGGSSYNEQFF
TRBV4-3	.	TRBJ2-1	many	TGCGCCAGCAGCCAAGGGGTTTACAATGAGCAGTTCTTC	CASSQGVYNEQFF
TRBV12-3/TRBV12-4	.	TRBJ2-5	many	TGTGCCAGCAGCGCAGGGTGGGGGACCCAGTACTTC	CASSAGWGTQYF
TRBV24-1	TRBD1	TRBJ2-4	many	TGTGCCACCAGTGAGAAGGGAAGACAGGGAAAAAACATTCAGTACTTC	CATSEKGRQGKNIQYF
TRBV7-2	.	TRBJ2-5	few	TGTGCCAGCAGCTTAGCCATGAAAGAGACCCAGTACTTC	CASSLAMKETQYF
TRBV7-9	.	TRBJ1-1	few	TGTGCCAGCAGCTTAGGAATGGGGAGGGACACTGAAGCTTTCTTT	CASSLGMGRDTEAFF
TRBV29-1	.	TRBJ2-5	many	TGCAGCGTGGGAGGGGGCGGAGAGACCCAGTACTTC	CSVGGGGETQYF